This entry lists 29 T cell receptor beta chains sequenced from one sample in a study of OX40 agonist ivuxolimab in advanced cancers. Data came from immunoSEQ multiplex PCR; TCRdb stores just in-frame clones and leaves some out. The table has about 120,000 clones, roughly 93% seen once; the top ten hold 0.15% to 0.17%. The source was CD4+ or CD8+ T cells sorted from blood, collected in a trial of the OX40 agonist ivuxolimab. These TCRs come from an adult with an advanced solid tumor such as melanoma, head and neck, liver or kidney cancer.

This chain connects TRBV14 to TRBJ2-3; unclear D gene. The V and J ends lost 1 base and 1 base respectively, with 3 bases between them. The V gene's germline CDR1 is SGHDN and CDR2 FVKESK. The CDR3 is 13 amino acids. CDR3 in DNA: TGTGCCAGCAGCCAAGTTGGCACAGATACGCAGTATTTT. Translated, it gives CASSQVGTDTQYF.

The CDR3 sequence: CASMMTGNQPQHF. The CDR3 coding sequence is TGTGCCAGCATGATGACAGGAAATCAGCCCCAGCATTTT. The V and J genes are TRBV28 and TRBJ1-5, with D perhaps matching TRBD1 (6 bases). Germline V gene sequence: CDR1 MDHEN, CDR2 SYDVKM. V was shortened by 7 bases and J by 4 bases, with 11 bases between the two germline ends. This CDR3 comprises 13 residues.

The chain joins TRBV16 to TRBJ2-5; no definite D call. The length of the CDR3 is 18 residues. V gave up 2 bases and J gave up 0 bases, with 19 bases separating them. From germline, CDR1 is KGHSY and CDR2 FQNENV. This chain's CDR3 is CASSQPYLPHPNQETQYF. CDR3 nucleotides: TGTGCCAGCAGCCAACCTTATCTACCTCACCCGAACCAAGAGACCCAGTACTTC.

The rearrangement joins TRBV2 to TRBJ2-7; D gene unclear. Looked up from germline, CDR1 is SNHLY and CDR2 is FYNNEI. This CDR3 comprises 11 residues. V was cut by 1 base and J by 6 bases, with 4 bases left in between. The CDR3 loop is CASSEVVEQYF. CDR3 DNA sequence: TGTGCCAGCAGTGAAGTAGTCGAGCAGTACTTC. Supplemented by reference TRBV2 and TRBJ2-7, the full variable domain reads EPEVTQTPSHQVTQMGQEVILRCVPISNHLYFYWYRQILGQKVEFLVSFYNNEISEKSEIFDDQFSVERPDGSNFTLKIRSTKLEDSAMYFCASSEVVEQYFGPGTRLTVT.

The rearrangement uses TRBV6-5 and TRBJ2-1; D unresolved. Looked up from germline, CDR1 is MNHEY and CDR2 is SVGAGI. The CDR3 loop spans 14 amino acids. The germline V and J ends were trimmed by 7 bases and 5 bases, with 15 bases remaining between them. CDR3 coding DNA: TGTGCCAGCAAAGCAGCTTTGAGAAACAATGAGCAGTTCTTC. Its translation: CASKAALRNNEQFF.

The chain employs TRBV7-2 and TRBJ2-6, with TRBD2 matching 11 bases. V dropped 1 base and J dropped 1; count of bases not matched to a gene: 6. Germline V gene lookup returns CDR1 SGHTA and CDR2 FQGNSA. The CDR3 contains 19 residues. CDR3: CASSLGVSGRGSGANVLTF. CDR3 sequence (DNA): TGTGCCAGCAGCTTAGGGGTTAGCGGGAGGGGTTCTGGGGCCAACGTCCTGACTTTC.

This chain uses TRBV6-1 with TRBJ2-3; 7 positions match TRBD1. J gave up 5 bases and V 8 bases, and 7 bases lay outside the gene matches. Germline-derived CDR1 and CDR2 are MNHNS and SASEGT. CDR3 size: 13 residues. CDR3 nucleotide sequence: TGTGCCAGCTACAGGGGATCGGGAGATACGCAGTATTTT. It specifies CASYRGSGDTQYF.

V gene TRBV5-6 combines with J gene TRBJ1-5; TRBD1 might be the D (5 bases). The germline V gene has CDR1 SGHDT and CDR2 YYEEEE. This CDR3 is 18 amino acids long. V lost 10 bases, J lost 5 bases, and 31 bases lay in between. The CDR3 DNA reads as TGTGCCTTAAGGGAGATTTTGGGTAGAGGGGATGATGATCAGCCCCAGCATTTT. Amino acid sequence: CALREILGRGDDDQPQHF. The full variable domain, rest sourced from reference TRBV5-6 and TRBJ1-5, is DAGVTQSPTHLIKTRGQQVTLRCSPKSGHDTVSWYQQALGQGPQFIFQYYEEEERQRGNFPDRFSGHQFPNYSSELNVNALLLGDSALYLCALREILGRGDDDQPQHFGDGTRLSIL.

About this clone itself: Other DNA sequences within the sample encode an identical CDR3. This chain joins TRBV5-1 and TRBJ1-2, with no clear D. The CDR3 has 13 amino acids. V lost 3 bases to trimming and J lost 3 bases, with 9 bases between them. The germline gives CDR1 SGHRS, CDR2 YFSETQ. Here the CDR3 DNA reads TGCGCCAGCAGCTCCACCGGGGACTATGGCTACACCTTC. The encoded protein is CASSSTGDYGYTF. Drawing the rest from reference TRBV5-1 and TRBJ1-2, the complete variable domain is KAGVTQTPRYLIKTRGQQVTLSCSPISGHRSVSWYQQTPGQGLQFLFEYFSETQRNKGNFPGRFSGRQFSNSRSEMNVSTLELGDSALYLCASSSTGDYGYTFGSGTRLTVV.

The CDR3 DNA is TGTGCCAGTGGTTGGGAGGGGGCTGGGAATCAGCCCCAGCATTTT. Translated, it gives CASGWEGAGNQPQHF. This chain joins TRBV19 and TRBJ1-5; TRBD1 aligns across 7 bases. CDR1 and CDR2 from the germline V gene are LNHDA and SQIVND (reference sequence). This CDR3 has 15 amino acids. V lost 8 bases, J lost 4 bases, and 11 bases stayed unmatched. The complete variable domain, with remaining parts taken from reference TRBV19 and TRBJ1-5, reads DGGITQSPKYLFRKEGQNVTLSCEQNLNHDAMYWYRQDPGQGLRLIYYSQIVNDFQKGDIAEGYSVSREKKESFPLTVTSAQKNPTAFYLCASGWEGAGNQPQHFGDGTRLSIL.

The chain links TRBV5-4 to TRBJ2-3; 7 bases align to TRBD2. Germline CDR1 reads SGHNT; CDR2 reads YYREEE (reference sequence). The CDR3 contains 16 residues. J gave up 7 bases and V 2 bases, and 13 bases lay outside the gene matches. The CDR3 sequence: CASSFTGRGSGYTQYF. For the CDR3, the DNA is TGTGCCAGCAGCTTTACCGGCCGCGGGAGCGGATATACGCAGTATTTT.

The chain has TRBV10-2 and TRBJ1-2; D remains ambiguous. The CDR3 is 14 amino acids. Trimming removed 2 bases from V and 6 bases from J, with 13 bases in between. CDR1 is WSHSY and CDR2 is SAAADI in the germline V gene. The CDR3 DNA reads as TGCGCCAGCAGTGAGGTGAGGGCGGGGAATGGCTACACCTTC. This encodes CASSEVRAGNGYTF.

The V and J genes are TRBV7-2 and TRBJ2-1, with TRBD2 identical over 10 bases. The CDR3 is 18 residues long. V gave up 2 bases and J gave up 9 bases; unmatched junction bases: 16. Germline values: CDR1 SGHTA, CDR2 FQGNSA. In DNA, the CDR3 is TGTGCCAGCAGCTTACTACCGAGGCGGGCTAGCGGGAGTCTTGAGCAGTTCTTC. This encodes CASSLLPRRASGSLEQFF.

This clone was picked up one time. CDR3 sequence (DNA): TGCGCCAGCAGCGACCAGACCGAGGTCGGTGGCTACACCTTC. Translation gives CASSDQTEVGGYTF. The chain combines TRBV5-1 with TRBJ1-2; D not resolved. The CDR3 spans 14 residues. CDR1 is SGHRS, CDR2 YFSETQ, per germline. V lost 4 bases, J lost 7 bases, and 17 bases lay in between.

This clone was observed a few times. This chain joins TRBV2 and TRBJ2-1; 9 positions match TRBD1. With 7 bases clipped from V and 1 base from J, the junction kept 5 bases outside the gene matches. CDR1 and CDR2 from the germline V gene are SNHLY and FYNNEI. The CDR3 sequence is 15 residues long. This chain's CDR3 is CASNKQGASYNEQFF. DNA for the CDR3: TGTGCCAGCAACAAACAGGGGGCGTCCTACAATGAGCAGTTCTTC.

The CDR3 spells CASSLVGGPGEQYF. In nucleotides, the CDR3 is TGTGCCAGCAGCTTAGTTGGGGGGCCTGGCGAGCAGTACTTC. The V gene is TRBV11-2, the J gene TRBJ2-7; D is possibly TRBD1 or TRBD2 (6 bases each). The germline CDR1 and CDR2 sequences are SGHAT and FQNNGV. V lost 1 base, J lost 6 bases, and 13 bases lay in between. This CDR3 contains 14 residues.

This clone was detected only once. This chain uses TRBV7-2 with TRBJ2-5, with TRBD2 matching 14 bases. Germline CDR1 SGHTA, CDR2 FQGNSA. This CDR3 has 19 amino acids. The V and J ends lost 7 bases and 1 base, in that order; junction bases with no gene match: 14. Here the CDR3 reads CASNSPGTSGRGGQETQYF. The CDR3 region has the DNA TGTGCCAGCAACTCCCCCGGGACTAGCGGGAGAGGGGGCCAAGAGACCCAGTACTTC.

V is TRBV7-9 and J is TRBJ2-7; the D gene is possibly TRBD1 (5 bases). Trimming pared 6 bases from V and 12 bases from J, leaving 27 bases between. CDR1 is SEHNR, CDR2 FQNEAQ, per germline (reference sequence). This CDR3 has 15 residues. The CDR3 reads CASRNSGNSRSQGYF. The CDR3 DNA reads TGTGCCAGCAGAAACTCAGGGAATTCAAGGAGCCAAGGGTACTTC. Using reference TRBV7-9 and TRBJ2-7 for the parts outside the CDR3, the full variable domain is DTGVSQNPRHKITKRGQNVTFRCDPISEHNRLYWYRQTLGQGPEFLTYFQNEAQLEKSRLLSDRFSAERPKGSFSTLEIQRTEQGDSAMYLCASRNSGNSRSQGYFGPGTRLTVT.

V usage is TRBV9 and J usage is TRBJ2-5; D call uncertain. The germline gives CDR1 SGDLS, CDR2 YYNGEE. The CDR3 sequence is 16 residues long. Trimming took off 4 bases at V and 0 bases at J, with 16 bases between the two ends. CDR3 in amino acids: CASSPRMSQYQETQYF. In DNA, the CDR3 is TGTGCCAGCAGCCCCCGTATGAGCCAGTACCAAGAGACCCAGTACTTC. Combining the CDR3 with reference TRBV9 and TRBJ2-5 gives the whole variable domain DSGVTQTPKHLITATGQRVTLRCSPRSGDLSVYWYQQSLDQGLQFLIQYYNGEERAKGNILERFSAQQFPDLHSELNLSSLELGDSALYFCASSPRMSQYQETQYFGPGTRLLVL.

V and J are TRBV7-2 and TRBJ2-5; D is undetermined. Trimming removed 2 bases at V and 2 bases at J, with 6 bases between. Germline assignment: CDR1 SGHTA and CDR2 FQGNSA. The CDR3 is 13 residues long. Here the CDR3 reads CASSLSQQETQYF. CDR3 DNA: TGTGCCAGCAGCTTAAGTCAGCAAGAGACCCAGTACTTC.

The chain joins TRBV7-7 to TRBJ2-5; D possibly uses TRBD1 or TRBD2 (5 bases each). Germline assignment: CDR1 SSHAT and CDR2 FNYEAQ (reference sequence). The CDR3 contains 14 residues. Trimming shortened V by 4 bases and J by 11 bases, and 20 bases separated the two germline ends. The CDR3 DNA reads TGTGCCAGCAGCTCCTCGCCTGGTGGGGGTGATCAGTACTTC. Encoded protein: CASSSSPGGGDQYF. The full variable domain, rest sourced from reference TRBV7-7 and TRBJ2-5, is GAGVSQSPRYKVTKRGQDVTLRCDPISSHATLYWYQQALGQGPEFLTYFNYEAQPDKSGLPSDRFSAERPEGSISTLTIQRTEQRDSAMYRCASSSSPGGGDQYFGPGTRLLVL.

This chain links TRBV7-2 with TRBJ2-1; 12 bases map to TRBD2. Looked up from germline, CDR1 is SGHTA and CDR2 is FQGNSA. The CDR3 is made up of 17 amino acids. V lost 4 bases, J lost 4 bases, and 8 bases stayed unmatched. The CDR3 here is CASSSGNLAGGYNEQFF. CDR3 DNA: TGTGCCAGCAGCTCAGGAAATCTAGCGGGAGGGTACAATGAGCAGTTCTTC.

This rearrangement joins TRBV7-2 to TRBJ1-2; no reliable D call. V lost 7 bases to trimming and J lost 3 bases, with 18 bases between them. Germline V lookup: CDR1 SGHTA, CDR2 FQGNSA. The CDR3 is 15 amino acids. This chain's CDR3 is CASTPGTGSDYGYTF. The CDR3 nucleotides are TGTGCCAGCACCCCGGGAACGGGTTCCGACTATGGCTACACCTTC.

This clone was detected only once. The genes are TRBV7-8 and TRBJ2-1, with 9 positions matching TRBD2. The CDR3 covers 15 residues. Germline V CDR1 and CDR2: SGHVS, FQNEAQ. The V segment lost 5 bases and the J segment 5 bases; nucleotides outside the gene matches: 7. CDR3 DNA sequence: TGTGCCAGCAGCATCCGACTAGCGGCTAACAATGAGCAGTTCTTC. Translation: CASSIRLAANNEQFF.

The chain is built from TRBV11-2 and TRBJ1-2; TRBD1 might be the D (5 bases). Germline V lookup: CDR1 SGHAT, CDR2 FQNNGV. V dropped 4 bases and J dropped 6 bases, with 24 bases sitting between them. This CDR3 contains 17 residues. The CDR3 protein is CASSSTRDLPSKDGYTF. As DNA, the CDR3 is TGTGCCAGCAGCTCCACCCGGGACTTACCCTCGAAGGATGGCTACACCTTC.

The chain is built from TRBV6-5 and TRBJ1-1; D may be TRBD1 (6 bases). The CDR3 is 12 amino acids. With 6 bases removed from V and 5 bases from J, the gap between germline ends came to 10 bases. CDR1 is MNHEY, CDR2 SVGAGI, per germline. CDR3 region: CASRNRETEAFF. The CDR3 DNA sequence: TGTGCCAGCAGAAACAGGGAGACTGAAGCTTTCTTT.

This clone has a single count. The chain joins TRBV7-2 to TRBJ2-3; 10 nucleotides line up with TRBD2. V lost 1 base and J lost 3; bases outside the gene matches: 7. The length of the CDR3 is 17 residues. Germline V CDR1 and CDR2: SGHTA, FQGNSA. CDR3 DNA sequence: TGTGCCAGCAGCTTAGGTCACAGCGGGGGGGCTACAGATACGCAGTATTTT. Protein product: CASSLGHSGGATDTQYF.

The CDR3 here is CASSEGQGSGNTIYF. CDR3 sequence (DNA): TGTGCCAGCAGTGAAGGACAGGGGTCGGGAAACACCATATATTTT. The chain is built from TRBV25-1 and TRBJ1-3, with TRBD1 matching over 9 bases. The V gene end was trimmed by 2 bases and the J gene end by 4 bases; junction bases not matched to a gene: 3. In germline, CDR1 is MGHDK, CDR2 SYGVNS. There are 15 residues in the CDR3.

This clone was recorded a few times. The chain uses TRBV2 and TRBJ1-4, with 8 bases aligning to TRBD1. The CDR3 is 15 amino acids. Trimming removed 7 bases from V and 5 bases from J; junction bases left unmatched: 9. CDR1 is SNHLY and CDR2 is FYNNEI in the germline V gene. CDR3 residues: CASTLRQGRNEKLFF. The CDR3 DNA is TGTGCCAGCACGTTACGACAGGGGCGAAATGAAAAACTGTTTTTT.